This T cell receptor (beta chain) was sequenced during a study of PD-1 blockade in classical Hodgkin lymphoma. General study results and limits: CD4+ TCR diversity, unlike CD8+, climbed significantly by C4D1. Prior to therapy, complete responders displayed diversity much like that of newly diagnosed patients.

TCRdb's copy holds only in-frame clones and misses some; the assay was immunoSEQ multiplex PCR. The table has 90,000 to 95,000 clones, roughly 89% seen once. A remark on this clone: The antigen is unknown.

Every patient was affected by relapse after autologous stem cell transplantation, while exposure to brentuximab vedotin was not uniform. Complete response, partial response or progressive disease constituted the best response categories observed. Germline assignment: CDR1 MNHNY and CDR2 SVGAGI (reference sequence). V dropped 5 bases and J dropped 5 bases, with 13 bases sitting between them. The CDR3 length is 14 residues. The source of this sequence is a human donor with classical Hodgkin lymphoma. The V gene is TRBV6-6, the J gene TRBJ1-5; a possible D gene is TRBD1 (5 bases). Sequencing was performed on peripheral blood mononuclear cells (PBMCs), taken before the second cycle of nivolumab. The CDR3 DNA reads TGTGCCAGCAGTGGGCGGGGGGGGGATCAGCCCCAGCATTTT. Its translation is CASSGRGGDQPQHF.